A single sample is the source of the 29 T cell receptor beta chains below, sequenced in a study of blood T cells in healthy people across ages. A second PCR of 7 to 11 cycles used a sample-barcoded 5' primer and a J-beta primer mix. TCRdb reanalysed the 5' RACE reads using MiXCR and keeps one entry per CDR3 protein. Here the sample spans 700,000 to 800,000 distinct CDR3 sequences, 43% being singletons. Sequencing was done on a sample of blood. The receptor source for this set is a woman aged 55-70 years in good health.

This chain connects TRBV27 to TRBJ2-1; 8 bases match TRBD1. The CDR3 runs to 16 residues. Germline V CDR1 and CDR2: MNHEY, SMNVEV (reference sequence). The V and J ends lost 8 bases and 3 bases, in that order; junction bases with no gene match: 12. For the CDR3, the DNA is TGTGCCAGCCGAGACGCGGACAGGGTCGTCTACAATGAGCAGTTCTTC. This translates into CASRDADRVVYNEQFF.

V usage is TRBV9 and J usage is TRBJ2-3; TRBD2 agrees at 11 bases. The J segment lost 4 bases and the V segment lost 4 bases, leaving 11 bases of the junction unmatched. The CDR3 spans 17 residues. CDR1 and CDR2 (germline): SGDLS, YYNGEE. The CDR3 DNA reads TGTGCCAGCAGCTCCACCCGACTAGCGGGGATGTCAGATACGCAGTATTTT. Residues: CASSSTRLAGMSDTQYF.

The table lists this clonotype with a few counts. The chain employs TRBV24-1 and TRBJ2-3; TRBD1 aligns across 10 bases. There are 17 residues in the CDR3. The junction had 12 bases not matched to a gene; V was cut back by 4 bases and J by 6 bases. CDR1 is KGHDR, CDR2 SFDVKD, per germline. CDR3 amino acids: CATSESAATGGSDTQYF. The CDR3 bases are TGTGCCACCAGTGAATCCGCCGCGACAGGGGGCAGCGATACGCAGTATTTT.

The chain uses TRBV12-3 or TRBV12-4 and TRBJ2-7, with 8 bases aligning to TRBD1. J lost 5 bases, V lost 6 bases, and 9 bases had no gene match. This CDR3 has 14 amino acids. CDR3 sequence (DNA): TGTGCCAGCAGGAGGACAGGGAGTTTCGACGAGCAGTACTTC. Amino acid sequence: CASRRTGSFDEQYF.

The chain employs TRBV28 and TRBJ2-2; no clear D gene. The CDR3 totals 14 residues. Germline V gives CDR1 MDHEN, CDR2 SYDVKM. Trimming left V 6 bases short and J 0 bases short, with 8 bases between. The CDR3 DNA follows: TGTGCCAGCAGGATGGGGACGAACACCGGGGAGCTGTTTTTT. Translated: CASRMGTNTGELFF. The full variable domain, in which reference TRBV28 and TRBJ2-2 provide the parts outside the CDR3, is DVKVTQSSRYLVKRTGEKVFLECVQDMDHENMFWYRQDPGLGLRLIYFSYDVKMKEKGDIPEGYSVSREKKERFSLILESASTNQTSMYLCASRMGTNTGELFFGEGSRLTVL.

V usage is TRBV27 and J usage is TRBJ1-4, with TRBD1 matching 12 bases. The germline CDR1 and CDR2 sequences are MNHEY and SMNVEV (reference sequence). The CDR3 is 16 residues long. The V segment lost 10 bases and the J segment 8 bases; nucleotides outside the gene matches: 14. The CDR3, as DNA: TGTGCCACCGCAAAGGGACAGGGGGCTGAGCAGGAAAAACTGTTTTTT. Protein product: CATAKGQGAEQEKLFF.

The chain links TRBV5-1 to TRBJ1-1; 7 nucleotides match TRBD1. The CDR3 spans 14 residues. V trimming: 7 bases; J trimming: 3 bases; junction bases outside the gene matches: 9. Per the germline V gene, CDR1 is SGHRS and CDR2 is YFSETQ. DNA of the CDR3: TGCGCCAGCCATAGACAGGGTGAGGACACTGAAGCTTTCTTT. This sequence encodes CASHRQGEDTEAFF.

The genes are TRBV6-1 and TRBJ2-2; 11 bases are a match to TRBD2. With 4 bases clipped from V and 6 bases from J, the junction kept 4 bases outside the gene matches. The germline gives CDR1 MNHNS, CDR2 SASEGT. CDR3 length: 15 amino acids. The CDR3 DNA reads as TGTGCCAGCAGTGGTAGCGGGGGGGCCGCCGGGGAGCTGTTTTTT. It encodes CASSGSGGAAGELFF.

This clonotype was detected a few times. The chain joins TRBV25-1 to TRBJ2-5; D is uncertain. Between the trimmed V and J ends, which lost 5 bases and 2 bases, there was a span of 12 bases. The CDR3 contains 14 residues. Germline assignment: CDR1 MGHDK and CDR2 SYGVNS. The CDR3 sequence: CASSWVGRQETQYF. For the CDR3, the DNA is TGTGCCAGCAGTTGGGTGGGTAGGCAAGAGACCCAGTACTTC.

The V and J genes are TRBV9 and TRBJ2-1; D might be TRBD1 or TRBD2, each matching 5 bases. The CDR3 length is 14 residues. V lost 3 bases and J 3 bases, leaving 10 bases between the germline ends. Germline assignment: CDR1 SGDLS and CDR2 YYNGEE. CDR3 sequence reads: CASSAGTNYNEQFF. DNA of the CDR3: TGTGCCAGCAGCGCCGGGACGAACTACAATGAGCAGTTCTTC.

CDR3 DNA sequence: TGTGCCATCAGTGAGATGGGACAGGGTAGCAATCAGCCCCAGCATTTT. Protein sequence: CAISEMGQGSNQPQHF. The gene calls are TRBV10-3 and TRBJ1-5; TRBD1 agrees at 9 bases. The CDR3 totals 16 residues. Germline CDR1 and CDR2: ENHRY and SYGVKD. V gave up 2 bases and J gave up 0 bases; unmatched junction bases: 2.

This clonotype was found once. This rearrangement joins TRBV20-1 to TRBJ2-7, with D possibly being TRBD1 (6 bases). With 6 bases removed from V and 7 bases from J, the gap between germline ends came to 25 bases. The CDR3 sequence is 15 residues long. Germline-derived CDR1 and CDR2 are DFQATT and SNEGSKA (reference sequence). CDR3 nucleotides: TGCAGTGCGACTCAGGGGTTACTACTGATCAATGAGCAGTACTTC. Its translation is CSATQGLLLINEQYF.

At least ten counts were recorded for this clonotype. The rearrangement joins TRBV11-2 to TRBJ2-5, with D possibly matching TRBD1 (6 bases). The CDR3 consists of 14 residues. Germline CDR1 is SGHAT and CDR2 is FQNNGV. Trimming took off 4 bases at V and 1 base at J, with 10 bases between the two ends. CDR3 loop: CASSWGQTQETQYF. DNA of the CDR3: TGTGCCAGCAGCTGGGGGCAAACCCAAGAGACCCAGTACTTC. The complete variable domain, with remaining parts taken from reference TRBV11-2 and TRBJ2-5, reads EAGVAQSPRYKIIEKRQSVAFWCNPISGHATLYWYQQILGQGPKLLIQFQNNGVVDDSQLPKDRFSAERLKGVDSTLKIQPAKLEDSAVYLCASSWGQTQETQYFGPGTRLLVL.

The genes are TRBV2 and TRBJ2-3, with TRBD2 as a possible D gene (6 bases). This CDR3 is built from 15 residues. Germline V gene data show CDR1 as SNHLY and CDR2 as FYNNEI. V was pared by 7 bases and J by 2 bases, with 16 bases between. The CDR3 is CASTAGRSPTDTQYF. CDR3 DNA sequence: TGTGCCAGCACTGCGGGACGGTCCCCCACAGATACGCAGTATTTT.

The CDR3 protein is CASSQDPTSAEQYF. The CDR3 bases are TGCGCCAGCAGCCAAGATCCTACCAGCGCCGAGCAGTACTTC. This chain links TRBV4-3 with TRBJ2-7; D is uncertain. V lost 0 bases, J lost 6 bases, and 12 bases lay in between. The CDR3 runs to 14 residues. Germline V lookup: CDR1 LGHNA, CDR2 YSLEER.

This clonotype was observed a handful of times. The rearrangement links TRBV20-1 to TRBJ2-1, with TRBD2 matching over 10 bases. CDR1 DFQATT and CDR2 SNEGSKA come from the germline V gene (reference sequence). V shed 3 bases, J shed 1 base, and the junction held 3 bases outside the gene matches. The CDR3 has 15 residues. The CDR3, as DNA: TGCAGTGCTAGTGGAGCGGGAGGGTCCTACAATGAGCAGTTCTTC. Amino acids: CSASGAGGSYNEQFF.

The gene calls are TRBV6-1 and TRBJ2-3; 13 nucleotides match TRBD2. The CDR3 is 16 amino acids. Per germline, CDR1 MNHNS and CDR2 SASEGT. Trimming cost V 1 base and J 10 bases; bases outside gene matches: 8. Here the CDR3 reads CASSEVGTSGGDAQYF. Written as DNA, the CDR3 is TGTGCCAGCAGTGAAGTAGGAACTAGCGGGGGGGATGCGCAGTATTTT.

This clonotype came up many times. J is TRBJ1-2 and V is TRBV20-1; the match to TRBD1 covers 8 bases. There are 12 residues in the CDR3. Looked up from germline, CDR1 is DFQATT and CDR2 is SNEGSKA (reference sequence). The V gene end was trimmed by 6 bases and the J gene end by 13 bases; junction bases not matched to a gene: 13. This CDR3 reads CSAEQGEGIGTF. The CDR3 DNA is TGCAGTGCGGAACAGGGGGAAGGCATCGGCACCTTC.

The rearrangement uses TRBV6-1 and TRBJ2-2; tentative D call: TRBD2 (7 bases). Trimming removed 9 bases from V and 7 bases from J, with 15 bases in between. This CDR3 comprises 13 residues. Germline loops: CDR1 MNHNS, CDR2 SASEGT. CDR3 DNA: TGTGCCAGTTCAGAGGGGGGGGTCGGGGAGCTGTTTTTT. This translates into CASSEGGVGELFF.

Remarks on this clonotype: Compared with germline, one end of the junction differs, possibly owing to a read error. The V call is TRBV7-9, the J call TRBJ2-5; D remains unclear. This CDR3 comprises 15 residues. The germline gives CDR1 SEHNR, CDR2 FQNEAQ (reference sequence). CDR3 sequence (DNA): TGTGTCAGCAGCTTCACGACCAACAAGGGAGAGACCCAGTACTTC. Translating it yields CVSSFTTNKGETQYF. The whole variable domain, filled in from reference TRBV7-9 and TRBJ2-5, reads DTGVSQNPRHKITKRGQNVTFRCDPISEHNRLYWYRQTLGQGPEFLTYFQNEAQLEKSRLLSDRFSAERPKGSFSTLEIQRTEQGDSAMYLCVSSFTTNKGETQYFGPGTRLLVL.

This chain uses TRBV6-2 or TRBV6-3 with TRBJ2-1; 11 nucleotides agree with TRBD2. The germline CDR1 and CDR2 sequences are MNHEY and SVGEGT. The CDR3 covers 23 residues. V shed 3 bases and J 3 bases; nucleotides not matched to a gene: 25. CDR3 nucleotides: TGTGCCAGCAGTTATAACTCACCGGTAGCGGGAGGGCCCTCCCCTCGGGACTACAATGAGCAGTTCTTC. Its protein is CASSYNSPVAGGPSPRDYNEQFF.

Concerning this clonotype itself: One base away lies a much larger clone, so this may be a sequencing read error. The chain links TRBV9 to TRBJ2-5; tentatively, D is TRBD1 (5 bases). CDR3 length equals 15 residues. From germline, CDR1 is SGDLS and CDR2 YYNGEE. Trimming shortened V by 3 bases and J by 13 bases, and 25 bases separated the two germline ends. The CDR3 is CASSADGTGYNERYF. Here the CDR3 DNA reads TGTGCCAGCAGCGCAGATGGAACAGGATACAATGAGCGGTACTTC.

The chain is built from TRBV28 and TRBJ2-7, with TRBD2 matching over 14 bases. The junction had 7 bases not matched to a gene; V was cut back by 6 bases and J by 6 bases. The CDR3 length is 15 residues. Germline V gene data show CDR1 as MDHEN and CDR2 as SYDVKM. The DNA for the CDR3 is TGTGCCAGCAGCCAGACTAGCGGGAGGGGAGGCGAGCAGTACTTC. It translates to CASSQTSGRGGEQYF.

The rearrangement links TRBV7-6 to TRBJ2-7; 7 nucleotides align to TRBD2. This CDR3 contains 19 residues. The germline V gene encodes CDR1 SGHVS and CDR2 FNYEAQ. With V trimmed by 0 bases and J by 3 bases, 17 bases remained unmatched. The CDR3 DNA reads TGTGCCAGCAGCTTAGCGCCCCCCGCTCCCGGGCTAGCGGTCTACGAGCAGTACTTC. This gives the protein CASSLAPPAPGLAVYEQYF. The full variable domain, completed using reference TRBV7-6 and TRBJ2-7, is GAGVSQSPRYKVTKRGQDVALRCDPISGHVSLYWYRQALGQGPEFLTYFNYEAQQDKSGLPNDRFSAERPEGSISTLTIQRTEQRDSAMYRCASSLAPPAPGLAVYEQYFGPGTRLTVT.

As to this clonotype: Compared with germline, one end of the junction differs, possibly owing to a read error. V usage is TRBV6-1 and J usage is TRBJ2-1; D might be TRBD2 (6 bases). In germline, CDR1 is MNHNS, CDR2 SASEGT. This CDR3 contains 12 residues. The CDR3 DNA follows: TGTGCCAGCAGTGAATCCATGGGAGGAGAGTACTTC. It codes for CASSESMGGEYF.

The chain combines TRBV20-1 with TRBJ2-3, with a possible D match to TRBD2 (5 bases). V was pared by 0 bases and J by 3 bases, with 7 bases between. Germline V gene lookup returns CDR1 DFQATT and CDR2 SNEGSKA (reference sequence). There are 13 residues in the CDR3. Here the CDR3 DNA reads TGCAGTGCTAGAGATACGGGGACAGATACGCAGTATTTT. It translates to CSARDTGTDTQYF.

The chain links TRBV28 to TRBJ2-5; a possible D gene is TRBD2 (5 bases). Trimming took off 6 bases at V and 11 bases at J, with 16 bases between the two ends. CDR3 length: 12 amino acids. Germline V gene data show CDR1 as MDHEN and CDR2 as SYDVKM. CDR3 sequence: CASSWTFGGQYF. The CDR3 DNA reads as TGTGCCAGCAGCTGGACTTTCGGCGGGCAGTACTTC.

CDR3: CSASVASLSTDTQYF. CDR3 in DNA: TGCAGTGCTAGTGTCGCGTCTCTTAGCACAGATACGCAGTATTTT. The chain has TRBV20-1 and TRBJ2-3; no firm D call. Trimming removed 3 bases from V and 0 bases from J, with 13 bases in between. This CDR3 spans 15 amino acids. CDR1 is DFQATT, CDR2 SNEGSKA, per germline (reference sequence).

This clonotype was recorded at least ten times. V gene TRBV10-3 combines with J gene TRBJ2-7; D gene unclear. The germline V and J ends were trimmed by 6 bases and 3 bases, with 6 bases remaining between them. Germline loops: CDR1 ENHRY, CDR2 SYGVKD. The CDR3 is 11 amino acids. The CDR3 is CAISPGYEQYF. The DNA for the CDR3 is TGTGCCATCAGCCCCGGCTACGAGCAGTACTTC.